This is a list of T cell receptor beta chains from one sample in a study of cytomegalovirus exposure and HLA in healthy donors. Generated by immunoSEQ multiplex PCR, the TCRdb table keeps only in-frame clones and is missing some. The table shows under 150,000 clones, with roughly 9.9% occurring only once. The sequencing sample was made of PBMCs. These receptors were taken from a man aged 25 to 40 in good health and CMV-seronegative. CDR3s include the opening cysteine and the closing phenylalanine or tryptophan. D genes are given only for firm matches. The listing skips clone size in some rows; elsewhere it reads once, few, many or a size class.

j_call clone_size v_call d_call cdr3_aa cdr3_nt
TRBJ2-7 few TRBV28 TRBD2 CASSGTSGIHFYEQYF TGTGCCAGCAGCGGGACTAGCGGGATTCACTTCTACGAGCAGTACTTC
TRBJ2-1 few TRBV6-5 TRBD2 CASSWGGGGPYNEQFF TGTGCCAGCAGTTGGGGTGGCGGGGGGCCCTACAATGAGCAGTTCTTC
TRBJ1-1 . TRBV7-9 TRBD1 CASSLPLTGDTEAFF TGTGCCAGCAGCCTTCCCCTGACAGGGGACACTGAAGCTTTCTTT
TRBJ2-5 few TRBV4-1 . CASSQDSEETQYF TGCGCCAGCAGCCAAGACTCCGAGGAGACCCAGTACTTC
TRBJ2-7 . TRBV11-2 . CASSLVDEQYF TGTGCCAGCAGCTTGGTAGACGAGCAGTACTTC
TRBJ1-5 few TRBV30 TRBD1 CAWSPGVGGWDGQPQHF TGTGCCTGGAGTCCTGGGGTAGGGGGCTGGGATGGTCAGCCCCAGCATTTT
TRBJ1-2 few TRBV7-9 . CASSLGTVNYGYTF TGTGCCAGCAGCTTAGGGACAGTTAACTATGGCTACACCTTC
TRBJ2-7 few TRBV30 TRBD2 CAWRGSGLSYEQYF TGTGCCTGGAGGGGTAGCGGGCTCTCCTACGAGCAGTACTTC
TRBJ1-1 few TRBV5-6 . CASRAGPSNTEAFF TGTGCCAGCAGGGCGGGACCCTCGAACACTGAAGCTTTCTTT
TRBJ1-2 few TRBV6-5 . CASSQTLENYGYTF TGTGCCAGCAGCCAAACCTTAGAGAACTATGGCTACACCTTC
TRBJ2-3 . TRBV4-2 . CASSQLPGEGADTQYF TGTGCCAGCAGCCAACTCCCGGGCGAGGGGGCAGATACGCAGTATTTT
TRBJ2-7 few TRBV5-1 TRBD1 CASSLGGTGGREQYF TGCGCCAGCAGCTTGGGAGGGACAGGGGGCCGGGAGCAGTACTTC
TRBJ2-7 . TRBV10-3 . CAISEGVAYEQYF TGTGCCATCAGCGAAGGGGTGGCCTACGAGCAGTACTTC
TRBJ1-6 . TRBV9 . CASSVDNENSPLHF TGTGCCAGCAGCGTAGACAACGAAAATTCACCCCTCCACTTT
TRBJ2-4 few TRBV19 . CASSIGNIQYF TGTGCCAGTAGTATCGGAAACATTCAGTACTTC
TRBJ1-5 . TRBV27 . CASSSYSANQPQHF TGTGCCAGCAGTAGTTACAGTGCCAATCAGCCCCAGCATTTT
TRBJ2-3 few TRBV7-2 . CASSSSLVQASTDTQYF TGTGCCAGCAGCTCTTCCCTAGTGCAAGCTAGCACAGATACGCAGTATTTT
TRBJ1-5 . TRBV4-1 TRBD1 CASSQDPKDREGTSNQPQHF TGCGCCAGCAGCCAAGATCCCAAGGACAGGGAGGGCACGAGCAATCAGCCCCAGCATTTT
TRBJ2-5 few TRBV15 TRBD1 CATSRGSGGQETQYF TGTGCCACCAGCAGAGGGTCAGGGGGCCAAGAGACCCAGTACTTC
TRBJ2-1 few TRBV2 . CASNGRVYNEQFF TGTGCCAGCAACGGGCGGGTATACAATGAGCAGTTCTTC
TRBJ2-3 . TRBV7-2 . CASRTDSTTDTQYF TGTGCCAGCAGAACGGACAGCACCACAGATACGCAGTATTTT
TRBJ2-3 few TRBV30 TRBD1 CAWSAMTGTDTQYF TGTGCCTGGAGCGCAATGACAGGGACAGATACGCAGTATTTT
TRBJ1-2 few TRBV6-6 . CASSYPGLYGYTF TGTGCCAGCAGTTACCCGGGACTCTATGGCTACACCTTC
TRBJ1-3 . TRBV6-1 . CASTPDSSGNTIYF TGTGCCAGCACCCCGGACAGCTCTGGAAACACCATATATTTT
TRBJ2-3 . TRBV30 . CAWSSSQRSTDTQYF TGTGCCTGGAGTAGTAGTCAGCGGAGCACAGATACGCAGTATTTT
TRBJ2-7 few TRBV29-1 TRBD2 CSTRGLASYEQYF TGCAGCACCCGAGGACTAGCGTCTTACGAGCAGTACTTC
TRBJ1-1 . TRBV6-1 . CASSEAPGGGTEAFF TGTGCCAGCAGTGAAGCCCCCGGGGGGGGAACTGAAGCTTTCTTT
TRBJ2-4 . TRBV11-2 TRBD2 CASSLTSPGIQYF TGTGCCAGCAGCCTGACTAGCCCGGGCATTCAGTACTTC
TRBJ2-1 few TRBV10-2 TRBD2 CASSFPGTSGRIEQFF TGCGCCAGCAGTTTTCCCGGGACTAGCGGGAGAATTGAGCAGTTCTTC
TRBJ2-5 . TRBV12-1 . CASSTGPIRGETQYF TGTGCCAGCAGCACTGGTCCCATACGCGGGGAGACCCAGTACTTC
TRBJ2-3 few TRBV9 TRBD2 CASSVDPSGSTDTQYF TGTGCCAGCAGCGTAGATCCTAGCGGAAGCACAGATACGCAGTATTTT
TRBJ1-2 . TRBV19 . CASSRGDKTNYGYTF TGTGCCAGTAGTAGAGGGGACAAAACTAACTATGGCTACACCTTC
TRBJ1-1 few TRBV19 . CASSRDRTRTEAFF TGTGCCAGCAGCCGAGACAGGACGCGGACTGAAGCTTTCTTT
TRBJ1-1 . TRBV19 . CASSGALNTEAFF TGTGCCTCAAGTGGGGCCCTGAACACTGAAGCTTTCTTT
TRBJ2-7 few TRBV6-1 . CASGHGRAYEQYF TGTGCCAGCGGACACGGCAGGGCCTACGAGCAGTACTTC
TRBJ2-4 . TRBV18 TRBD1 CASSPSPGTGLYF TGTGCCAGCTCACCAAGTCCCGGGACAGGGTTATACTTC
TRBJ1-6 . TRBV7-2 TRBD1 CASSATGTVGSPLHF TGTGCCAGCAGCGCGACCGGGACAGTCGGGTCACCCCTCCACTTT
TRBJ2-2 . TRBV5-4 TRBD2 CASSPIAGGQGGELFF TGTGCCAGCAGCCCGATAGCGGGAGGGCAGGGCGGGGAGCTGTTTTTT
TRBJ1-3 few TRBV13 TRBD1 CASSAIGTAGNTIYF TGTGCCAGCAGCGCTATCGGGACAGCTGGAAACACCATATATTTT
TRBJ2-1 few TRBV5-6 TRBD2 CASSLRIAGWGEQFF TGTGCCAGCAGCTTGCGAATAGCGGGGTGGGGTGAGCAGTTCTTC
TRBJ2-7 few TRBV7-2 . CASSTGFGYEQYF TGTGCCAGCAGCACAGGGTTCGGCTACGAGCAGTACTTC
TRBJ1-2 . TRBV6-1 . CASQGGVGGYTF TGTGCCAGCCAGGGAGGGGTAGGAGGCTACACCTTC
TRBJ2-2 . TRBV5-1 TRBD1 CASSSPPDRGPYTGELFF TGCGCCAGCAGCTCCCCCCCCGACAGGGGGCCGTACACCGGGGAGCTGTTTTTT
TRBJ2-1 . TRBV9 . CASSVALDSSYEQFF TGTGCCAGCAGCGTAGCTTTGGACTCAAGTTATGAGCAGTTCTTC
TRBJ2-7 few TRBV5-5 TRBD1 CASSLGTGTYEQYF TGTGCCAGCAGCTTAGGGACAGGGACCTACGAGCAGTACTTC
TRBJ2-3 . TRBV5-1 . CASSFTKTDTQYF TGCGCCAGCAGCTTCACAAAGACAGATACGCAGTATTTT